This TCR beta chain was identified during a study of T cell responses to AZD1222 COVID-19 vaccine. Whole-study findings and limits: Unmutated variant regions are reportedly the target of nearly half of TCRs that are spike-specific.

Only in-frame clones appear in the TCRdb table, and some are missing; sequencing was by immunoSEQ multiplex PCR. Among 130,000 to 150,000 clones listed, around nine tenths were seen once. With respect to this clone: Its antigen is unidentified.

Germline V CDR1 and CDR2: SQVTM, ANQGSEA. Trimming took 0 bases from V and 4 from J, leaving 15 bases between them. The CDR3 sequence is 15 residues long. The specimen was peripheral blood, collected on day 0 of MenACWY control vaccination. This clonotype was obtained from an adult in good health. The chain uses TRBV29-1 and TRBJ1-1, with D uncertain. As DNA, the CDR3 is TGCAGCGTTGAAGATCGGGAGAGGGCGAGCACTGAAGCTTTCTTT. Amino acid sequence: CSVEDRERASTEAFF.